This T cell receptor (beta chain) is drawn from a study of blood T cell repertoires in COVID-19. Across the study: Sources were T cells, B-cell-depleted T cells, or PBMCs; the material itself was cDNA or gDNA.

Here immunoSEQ multiplex PCR was the method, and the copy in TCRdb shows in-frame clones only, minus some. There are more than 65,000 clones in the sample; around four fifths occur only once, and about an eighth lies in the top ten. Germline CDR1 is MNHEY and CDR2 is SMNVEV (reference sequence). CDR3 length: 19 amino acids. The V and J ends lost 7 bases and 1 base, in that order; junction bases with no gene match: 16. The sequence derives from a human donor in a cohort sampled during active COVID-19. The V and J genes are TRBV27 and TRBJ1-5, with 10 bases that match TRBD1. The sample consisted of peripheral blood. Here the CDR3 DNA reads TGTGCCAGCAAACGGGAAGCGACAGGGGGCGCGGGGAGCAATCAGCCCCAGCATTTT. Translated: CASKREATGGAGSNQPQHF.